This TCR beta chain comes out of a study of cytomegalovirus exposure and HLA in healthy donors. Amplification used 60 Vbeta primers and 13 Jbeta primers. This table comes from immunoSEQ multiplex PCR, and its TCRdb copy is limited to in-frame clones, with some not included. The sample totals roughly 50,000 clones. Germline assignment: CDR1 SQVTM and CDR2 ANQGSEA. The CDR3 sequence is 14 residues long. V was cut by 1 base and J by 1 base, with 10 bases left in between. The clonotype originates from a female donor in good health and CMV-seronegative. The specimen sequenced was PBMCs. The V call is TRBV29-1, the J call TRBJ1-2; tentative D call: TRBD1 (5 bases). CDR3 sequence: CSVEVSRDNYGYTF. The CDR3 DNA follows: TGCAGCGTTGAAGTTAGCAGGGATAACTATGGCTACACCTTC.